Presented here are 7 T cell receptor beta chains from one specimen sequenced in a study of T cells after yellow fever vaccination (dated by TCRdb to about 2019). Library preparation used 5' RACE. The data were produced on an Illumina HiSeq 2500. TCRdb itself trimmed the public reads at Q25 with fastp, ran MiXCR and retained productive beta chains. Rows are combined by CDR3 protein, so each entry shows the most common genes and DNA. For this sample there are a few hundred thousand distinct CDR3 sequences; 15% to 20% appear just once. Roughly an eighth of the sample is in the top ten clones. What the treatment or condition label conveys for this sample: live attenuated yellow fever vaccine strain. Sample: PBMCs, taken 15 days after the yellow fever booster vaccination. These receptors came from a man aged 30 to 39 who received the YFV17D yellow fever vaccine.

V is TRBV12-3 or TRBV12-4 and J is TRBJ1-4; no definite D call. Deletions cut 7 bases from V and 8 bases from J, with 17 bases between. This CDR3 contains 14 residues. CDR3 sequence: CASTLRTGVEKLFF. In DNA form, the CDR3 reads TGTGCCAGCACTCTCCGAACCGGGGTGGAAAAACTGTTTTTT.

This chain joins TRBV20-1 and TRBJ1-2; TRBD1 matches 7 bases. V lost 2 bases, J lost 4 bases, and 4 bases stayed unmatched. The CDR3 covers 13 residues. Germline CDR1 is DFQATT and CDR2 is SNEGSKA (reference sequence). The CDR3 nucleotides are TGCAGTGCTAGACCGACAGGGACCTATGGCTACACCTTC. Protein: CSARPTGTYGYTF.

This clonotype was recorded a few times. V usage is TRBV4-2 and J usage is TRBJ2-7, with 13 bases that match TRBD2. Germline V gene lookup returns CDR1 LGHNA and CDR2 YNFKEQ. With V trimmed by 2 bases and J by 2 bases, 6 bases remained unmatched. The CDR3 runs to 17 residues. The CDR3 spells CASSQPPLAGGPYEQYF. CDR3 DNA: TGTGCCAGCAGCCAACCCCCACTAGCGGGAGGGCCCTACGAGCAGTACTTC.

V usage is TRBV4-3 and J usage is TRBJ2-2, with a weak D call TRBD2 (6 bases). The CDR3 spans 14 residues. The germline gives CDR1 LGHNA, CDR2 YSLEER. V was trimmed by 0 bases and J by 5 bases, leaving 7 bases between them. As DNA, the CDR3 is TGCGCCAGCAGCCAAGATGGGGGGACCGGGGAGCTGTTTTTT. The encoded protein is CASSQDGGTGELFF.

This clonotype was detected only a few times. The chain has TRBV4-3 and TRBJ2-3, with D hard to call. Germline V gene lookup returns CDR1 LGHNA and CDR2 YSLEER. CDR3 length: 14 amino acids. Deletions cut 1 base from V and 1 base from J, with 6 bases between. CDR3 amino acids: CASSQVGGTDTQYF. The CDR3 region has the DNA TGCGCCAGCAGCCAAGTAGGTGGCACAGATACGCAGTATTTT.

This clonotype was counted between two and nine times. The chain's CDR3 is CASSAGIQNNEQFF. The CDR3 DNA reads TGTGCCAGCAGCGCGGGAATTCAAAACAATGAGCAGTTCTTC. This chain connects TRBV7-2 to TRBJ2-1, with D perhaps TRBD2 (6 bases). This CDR3 comprises 14 residues. From germline, CDR1 is SGHTA and CDR2 FQGNSA. V was cut by 5 bases and J by 5 bases, with 13 bases left in between.

The gene calls are TRBV7-6 and TRBJ2-1, with TRBD2 matching over 8 bases. The trim removed 5 bases at V and 3 bases at J, leaving 3 bases unmatched. CDR1 is SGHVS and CDR2 is FNYEAQ in the germline V gene. The CDR3 loop spans 14 amino acids. In nucleotides, the CDR3 is TGTGCCAGCAGCCCTAGCGGGTTCTACAATGAGCAGTTCTTC. This gives the protein CASSPSGFYNEQFF.